The entry below gives a single T cell receptor beta chain sequence along with its context. The antigen remains unidentified. This sample is part of a study of CD4+ T cells in melanoma. General study points: In melanoma, neoantigen-specific CD4+ T cells reportedly differed in differentiation state.

The data were produced by immunoSEQ multiplex PCR, yet TCRdb's version contains in-frame clones alone and is incomplete. This sample yields 8,500 to 10,000 clones, of which 71% are seen a single time; around 15% belongs to the top ten. The CDR3 has 15 residues. Germline V gene lookup returns CDR1 SGHRS and CDR2 YFSETQ. Trimming shortened V by 3 bases and J by 8 bases, and 20 bases separated the two germline ends. The genes are TRBV5-1 and TRBJ1-2; D perhaps matches TRBD1 (5 bases). Sequencing input: cells from a culture (not recorded whether cultured in vitro). The sequence was collected from a human donor with melanoma. CDR3 sequence: CASSSGLGAEGGYTF. The CDR3 nucleotides are TGCGCCAGCAGCTCCGGGCTTGGGGCCGAGGGGGGCTACACCTTC.